The subject of this entry is one TCR beta chain. This entry belongs to a study of T cell changes during pregnancy in multiple sclerosis. Data came from immunoSEQ multiplex PCR; TCRdb stores just in-frame clones and leaves some out. The data show under 75,000 clones, with under 95% seen just once and 3.2% held by the top ten. CDR3 length: 16 amino acids. The J segment lost 0 bases and the V segment lost 7 bases, leaving 4 bases of the junction unmatched. CDR1 and CDR2 from the germline V gene are SNHLY and FYNNEI. The sequencing here drew on CD8+ T cells from peripheral blood mononuclear cells, taken in the second trimester of pregnancy. The clonotype originates from a female donor with multiple sclerosis, enrolled in a pregnancy study. The chain links TRBV2 to TRBJ2-1; TRBD2 matches at 12 bases. CDR3 sequence reads: CASTTSGSASYNEQFF. The CDR3 DNA reads TGTGCCAGCACGACTAGCGGGAGTGCCTCCTACAATGAGCAGTTCTTC.